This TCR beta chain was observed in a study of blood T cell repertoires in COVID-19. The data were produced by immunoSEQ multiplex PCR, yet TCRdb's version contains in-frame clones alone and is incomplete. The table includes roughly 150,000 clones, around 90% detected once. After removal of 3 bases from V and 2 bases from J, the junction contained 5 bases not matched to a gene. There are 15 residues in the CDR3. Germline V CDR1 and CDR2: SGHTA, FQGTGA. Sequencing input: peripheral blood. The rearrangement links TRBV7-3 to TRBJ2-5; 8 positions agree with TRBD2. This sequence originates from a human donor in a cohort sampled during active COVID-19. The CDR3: CASSFRGGHQETQYF. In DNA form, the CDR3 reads TGTGCCAGCAGCTTTCGGGGGGGACATCAAGAGACCCAGTACTTC.